This T cell receptor beta chain was recorded in a study of vaccination and CD4 T cells after COVID-19. This clonotype has a single count. What it recognizes is unknown. Sequencing of the DNA from cultured CD4+ T cells was carried out with the Oncomine TCR Beta short-read assay. TCRdb re-called the PCR reads through MiXCR, storing one row per CDR3 protein. This sample has several thousand distinct CDR3 sequences, with roughly 30% found just once. Regarding treatment: approximately nine-day PBMC culture with coronavirus spike peptide pools or control peptides (ViraFEST assay). Before the COVID-19 pandemic (2011-2018), CD4+ T cells were obtained from the unexposed donor. Study-wide findings and caveats: Convalescent patients gained a median 86.3% of their reactive clones only post-vaccination. Spike mono-reactive status applied to 304 of 307 vaccine-specific clones in convalescent patients.

CDR3 length: 15 residues. V lost 3 bases and J lost 0, with 9 bases in between. Per the germline V gene, CDR1 is LNHDA and CDR2 is SQIVND (reference sequence). This chain links TRBV19 with TRBJ2-1; no definite D call. The TCR comes from a human donor in good health. The sequenced material came from CD4+ T cells from blood, cultured in vitro. The CDR3 bases are TGTGCCAGTAGTATCTCCCTTAGCTCCTACAATGAGCAGTTCTTC. The encoded protein is CASSISLSSYNEQFF.